This T cell receptor (beta chain) was found in a study of cytomegalovirus exposure and HLA in healthy donors. Broader study findings: Over 150 TCR beta chains were listed as cytomegalovirus-associated. Productive rates of about 87% or about 30% were seen for most TCR beta V segments in an earlier analysis. Immune exposure data for these donors was limited to CMV serostatus.

The donors gave bone marrow, and they were healthy. PCR amplification relied on 60 Vbeta primers (plus 13 Jbeta primers). TCRdb's table, derived via immunoSEQ multiplex PCR, lists solely in-frame clones and lacks some. The ten most abundant clones cover more than 0.8% of a sample with approximately 110,000 clones. As regards this clone: Its target is not known.

The germline CDR1 and CDR2 sequences are MNHNS and SASEGT. After removal of 1 base from V and 1 base from J, the junction contained 28 bases not matched to a gene. The CDR3 totals 24 residues. The sequence derives from a man younger than 30 in good health and CMV-seronegative. The sequenced sample consisted of PBMCs. This chain links TRBV6-1 with TRBJ2-5; 9 nucleotides match TRBD1. The CDR3 region is CASSEGQGVNYLEGMTWIQETQYF. The CDR3 region has the DNA TGTGCCAGCAGTGAAGGACAGGGGGTAAACTATTTGGAGGGAATGACCTGGATCCAAGAGACCCAGTACTTC.